This T cell receptor (beta chain) was sequenced in a study of tumor and adjacent non-tumor tissue in lung cancer. TCRbeta libraries were built with three rounds of nested PCR, modified from ARM-PCR. Via MiXCR, TCRdb re-called the multiplex PCR reads, giving one row per CDR3 protein. The sample has 55,000 to 70,000 distinct CDR3 sequences, roughly 60% seen once. This clonotype was seen a handful of times. V lost 2 bases and J 9 bases, leaving 13 bases between the germline ends. CDR1 MDHEN and CDR2 SYDVKM come from the germline V gene. CDR3 size: 13 residues. This sample's RNA came from whole unsorted tissue.

This clonotype was obtained from a man aged 45-60 years with non-small cell lung cancer. The sequenced material came from lung tumor tissue. This chain uses TRBV28 with TRBJ2-5; maybe TRBD2 (7 bases). As DNA, the CDR3 is TGTGCCAGCAGTTTAGGGGGGGCGGGACCCCAGTACTTC. Protein product: CASSLGGAGPQYF.